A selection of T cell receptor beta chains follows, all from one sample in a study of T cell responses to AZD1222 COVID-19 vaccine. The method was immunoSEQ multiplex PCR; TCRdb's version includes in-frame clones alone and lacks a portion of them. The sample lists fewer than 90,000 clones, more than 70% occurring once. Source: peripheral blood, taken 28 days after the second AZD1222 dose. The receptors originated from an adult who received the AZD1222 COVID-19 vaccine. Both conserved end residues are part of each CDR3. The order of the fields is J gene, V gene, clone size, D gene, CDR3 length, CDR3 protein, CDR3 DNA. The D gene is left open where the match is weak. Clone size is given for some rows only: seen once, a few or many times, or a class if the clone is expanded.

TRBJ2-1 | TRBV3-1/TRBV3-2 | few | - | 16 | CASTPRGAGPGGEQFF | TGTGCCAGCACCCCAAGGGGGGCCGGACCTGGGGGAGAGCAGTTCTTC
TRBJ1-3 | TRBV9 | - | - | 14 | CASSGGGTGNTIYF | TGTGCCAGCAGCGGAGGGGGAACTGGAAACACCATATATTTT
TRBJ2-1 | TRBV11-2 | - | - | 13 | CASSQFTGNEQFF | TGTGCCAGCAGCCAGTTCACGGGAAATGAGCAGTTCTTC
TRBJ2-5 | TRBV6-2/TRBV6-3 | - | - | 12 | CASSYRIETQYF | TGTGCCAGCAGTTACAGGATTGAGACCCAGTACTTC
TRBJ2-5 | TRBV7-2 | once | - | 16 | CASSLILTGVGETQYF | TGTGCCAGCAGCTTAATATTAACTGGCGTGGGGGAGACCCAGTACTTC
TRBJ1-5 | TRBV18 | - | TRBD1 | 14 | CASSPDRDNQPQHF | TGTGCCAGCTCACCGGACAGGGACAATCAGCCCCAGCATTTT
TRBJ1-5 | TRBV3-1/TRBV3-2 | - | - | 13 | CASSQGEGQPQHF | TGTGCCAGCAGCCAGGGAGAGGGGCAGCCCCAGCATTTT
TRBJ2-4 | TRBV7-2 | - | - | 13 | CASSLGPLGIQYF | TGTGCCAGCAGCTTAGGACCCCTCGGCATTCAGTACTTC
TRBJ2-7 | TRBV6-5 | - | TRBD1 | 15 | CASSLRDRGTYEQYF | TGTGCCAGCTCCCTCCGGGACAGGGGTACCTACGAGCAGTACTTC
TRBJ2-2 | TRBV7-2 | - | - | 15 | CASSLQGGYTGELFF | TGTGCCAGCAGCTTACAGGGGGGTTACACCGGGGAGCTGTTTTTT
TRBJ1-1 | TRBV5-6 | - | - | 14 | CASSPLRVNTEAFF | TGTGCCAGCAGCCCCTTGAGGGTGAACACTGAAGCTTTCTTT
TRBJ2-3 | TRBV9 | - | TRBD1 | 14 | CASSEETGTDTQYF | TGTGCCAGCAGCGAAGAGACAGGGACAGATACGCAGTATTTT
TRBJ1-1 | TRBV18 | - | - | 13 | CASSPPGRTEAFF | TGTGCCAGCTCACCCCCGGGTCGAACTGAAGCTTTCTTT
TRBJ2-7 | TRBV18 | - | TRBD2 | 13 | CASSPGEGSEQYF | TGTGCCAGCTCACCCGGGGAGGGCAGCGAGCAGTACTTC
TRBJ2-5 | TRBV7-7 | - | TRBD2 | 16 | CASSQGLAGGQETQYF | TGTGCCAGCAGCCAAGGACTAGCGGGGGGTCAAGAGACCCAGTACTTC
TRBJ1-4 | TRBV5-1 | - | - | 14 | CASSLESTNEKLFF | TGCGCCAGCAGCTTGGAGTCAACTAATGAAAAACTGTTTTTT
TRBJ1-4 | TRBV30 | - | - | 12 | CAWSVRGEKLFF | TGTGCCTGGAGTGTGAGGGGAGAAAAACTGTTTTTT
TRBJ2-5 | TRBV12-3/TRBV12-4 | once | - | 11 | CASSPMATQYF | TGTGCCAGCAGTCCCATGGCGACCCAGTACTTC
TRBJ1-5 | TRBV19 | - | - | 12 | CASGGWDWAQHF | TGTGCCAGTGGGGGTTGGGACTGGGCCCAGCATTTT
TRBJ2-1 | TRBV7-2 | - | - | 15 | CASSLGPAEYNEQFF | TGTGCCAGCAGCTTGGGGCCCGCTGAGTACAATGAGCAGTTCTTC
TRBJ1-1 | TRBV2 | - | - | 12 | CASSTADTEAFF | TGTGCCAGCAGTACAGCAGACACTGAAGCTTTCTTT
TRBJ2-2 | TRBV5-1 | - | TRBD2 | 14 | CASSFGTSNGELFF | TGCGCCAGCAGCTTTGGGACTAGTAACGGGGAGCTGTTTTTT
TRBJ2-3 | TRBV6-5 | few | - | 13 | CASSYSPGDTQYF | TGTGCCAGCAGTTACTCTCCAGGGGATACGCAGTATTTT
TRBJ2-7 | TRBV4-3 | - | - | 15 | CASSQEGWGQGEQYF | TGCGCCAGCAGCCAAGAGGGATGGGGTCAGGGCGAGCAGTACTTC
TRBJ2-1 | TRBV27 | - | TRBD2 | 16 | CASSRRGTSGSREQFF | TGTGCCAGCAGCCGAAGAGGGACTAGCGGGAGCAGGGAGCAGTTCTTC
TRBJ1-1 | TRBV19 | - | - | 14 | CASNTIRGGTEAFF | TGTGCCAGTAACACCATCCGGGGTGGTACTGAAGCTTTCTTT
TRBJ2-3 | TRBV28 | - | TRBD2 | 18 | CASSLGLGLAGGTDTQYF | TGTGCCAGCAGTTTGGGTCTGGGACTAGCGGGGGGCACAGATACGCAGTATTTT
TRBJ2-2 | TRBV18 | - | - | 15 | CASSPGQDSGMELFF | TGTGCCAGCTCACCAGGACAGGATAGCGGGATGGAGCTGTTTTTT
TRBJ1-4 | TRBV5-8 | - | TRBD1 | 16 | CASSWTIGTGGEKLFF | TGTGCCAGCAGCTGGACTATCGGGACAGGGGGTGAAAAACTGTTTTTT
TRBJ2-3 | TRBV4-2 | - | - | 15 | CASSQDGRVEDTQYF | TGTGCCAGCAGCCAAGATGGAAGGGTGGAAGATACGCAGTATTTT
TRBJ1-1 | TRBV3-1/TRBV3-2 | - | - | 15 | CASSPITGRNTEAFF | TGTGCCAGCAGCCCTATCACAGGGAGGAACACTGAAGCTTTCTTT
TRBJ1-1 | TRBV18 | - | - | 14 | CASSPQGINTEAFF | TGTGCCAGCTCACCACAGGGGATCAACACTGAAGCTTTCTTT
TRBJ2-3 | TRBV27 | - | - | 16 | CASSQKGGAVGDTQYF | TGTGCCAGCAGTCAAAAGGGGGGGGCCGTGGGAGATACGCAGTATTTT
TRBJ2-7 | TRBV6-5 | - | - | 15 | CASTPGHNQAYEQYF | TGTGCCAGCACTCCGGGCCACAACCAGGCCTACGAGCAGTACTTC
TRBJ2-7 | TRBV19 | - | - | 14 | CASSINYNSYEQYF | TGTGCCAGTAGTATTAACTACAACTCCTACGAGCAGTACTTC
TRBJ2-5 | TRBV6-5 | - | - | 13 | CASSYYRGKTQYF | TGTGCCAGCAGTTACTACAGAGGAAAGACCCAGTACTTC
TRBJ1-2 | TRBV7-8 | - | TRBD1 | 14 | CASSPGGLGYGYTF | TGTGCCAGCAGCCCAGGGGGGTTGGGATATGGCTACACCTTC
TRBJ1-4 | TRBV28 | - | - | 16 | CASSVGTLAGHGKLFF | TGTGCCAGCAGTGTCGGGACACTGGCCGGACATGGAAAACTGTTTTTT
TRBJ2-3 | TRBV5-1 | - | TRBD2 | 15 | CASSPNGGNTDTQYF | TGCGCCAGCAGCCCAAACGGGGGGAACACAGATACGCAGTATTTT
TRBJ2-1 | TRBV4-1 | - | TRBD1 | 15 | CASSQPVQGSNEQFF | TGCGCCAGCAGCCAACCGGTACAGGGGAGCAATGAGCAGTTCTTC
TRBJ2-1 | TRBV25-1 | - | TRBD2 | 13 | CASSDLGGRATIF | TGTGCCAGCAGTGACCTTGGCGGGAGGGCCACCATCTTC
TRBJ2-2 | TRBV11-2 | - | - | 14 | CASSLLRHAGELFF | TGTGCCAGCAGCTTATTACGGCACGCCGGGGAGCTGTTTTTT
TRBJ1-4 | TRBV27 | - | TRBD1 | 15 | CASSNPGQGGEKLFF | TGTGCCAGCAGCAATCCGGGACAGGGGGGTGAAAAACTGTTTTTT
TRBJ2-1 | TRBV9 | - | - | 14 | CASHPGMSYNEQFF | TGTGCCAGCCATCCCGGAATGTCCTACAATGAGCAGTTCTTC
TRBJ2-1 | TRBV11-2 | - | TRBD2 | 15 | CASSFTSGSYNEQFF | TGTGCCAGCAGCTTTACTAGCGGCTCCTACAATGAGCAGTTCTTC
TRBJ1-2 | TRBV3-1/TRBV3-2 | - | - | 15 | CASSQGAGASYGYTF | TGTGCCAGCAGCCAAGGAGCGGGGGCGAGCTATGGCTACACCTTC
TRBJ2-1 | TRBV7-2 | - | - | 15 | CASSFRSGVNNEQFF | TGTGCCAGCAGCTTCCGATCGGGAGTAAACAATGAGCAGTTCTTC
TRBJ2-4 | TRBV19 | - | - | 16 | CASSIGGVLTKNIQYF | TGTGCCAGTAGTATTGGCGGGGTTCTGACCAAAAACATTCAGTACTTC
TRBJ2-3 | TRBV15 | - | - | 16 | CATSRDGAGYTDTQYF | TGTGCCACCAGCAGAGATGGAGCGGGTTACACAGATACGCAGTATTTT
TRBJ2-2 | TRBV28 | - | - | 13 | CASWGRNTGELFF | TGTGCCAGCTGGGGGCGGAACACCGGGGAGCTGTTTTTT
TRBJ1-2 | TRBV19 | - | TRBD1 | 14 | CASSIQGEAYGYTF | TGTGCCAGTAGTATCCAGGGGGAGGCCTATGGCTACACCTTC
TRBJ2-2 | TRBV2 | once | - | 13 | CASSWDNLGELFF | TGTGCCAGCAGTTGGGACAACCTGGGGGAGCTGTTTTTT
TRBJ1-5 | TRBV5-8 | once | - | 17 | CASRFLTGLHSNQPQHF | TGTGCCAGCAGGTTCCTGACGGGGCTTCATAGCAATCAGCCCCAGCATTTT
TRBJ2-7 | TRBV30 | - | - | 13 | CAWSKRGRSEQYF | TGTGCCTGGAGCAAAAGGGGCAGGAGCGAGCAGTACTTC
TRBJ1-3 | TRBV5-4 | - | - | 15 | CASSFGGGSGNTIYF | TGTGCCAGCAGCTTTGGCGGGGGGTCTGGAAACACCATATATTTT
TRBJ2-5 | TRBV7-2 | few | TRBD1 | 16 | CASSSIDRGRQETQYF | TGTGCCAGCAGCAGTATAGACAGGGGGCGCCAAGAGACCCAGTACTTC
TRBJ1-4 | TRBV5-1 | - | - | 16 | CASSLAPVSTNEKLFF | TGCGCCAGCAGCTTGGCCCCAGTGTCAACTAATGAAAAACTGTTTTTT
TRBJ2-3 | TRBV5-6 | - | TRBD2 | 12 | CASSLGAGTKYF | TGTGCCAGCAGCTTGGGGGCCGGGACTAAGTATTTT
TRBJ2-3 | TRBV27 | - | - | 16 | CASSLVGTLVTDTQYF | TGTGCCAGCAGTTTAGTTGGGACTCTCGTCACAGATACGCAGTATTTT